The clone carrying this T cell receptor beta chain was seen just once. Per the study methods: Reference gene primer amplification yielded estimated nucleated cell counts. Profiled with immunoSEQ multiplex PCR; TCRdb holds only in-frame clones, not every one. V, J and clone size reflect that table, while D and trimming were determined from the DNA. The table includes 390,000 or so clones, 75% to 90% detected once. CDR1 and CDR2 from the germline V gene are MNHEY and SVGAGI. The CDR3 consists of 14 residues. V lost 6 bases and J lost 4, with 13 bases in between. The sample originates from a study of blood T cell repertoires in COVID-19. For the study at large: Samples representing acute and convalescent COVID-19 were sourced from the United States, Italy and Spain. In each case, the material was cDNA or gDNA derived from T cells, B-cell-depleted T cells, or PBMCs.

The chain carries TRBV6-5 and TRBJ1-5; TRBD1 might be the D (6 bases). The sample comprised peripheral blood. This TCR came from a woman aged 25 to 39 with active or convalescent COVID-19. The CDR3 reads CASSRDTLNQPQHF. For the CDR3, the DNA is TGTGCCAGCAGCCGGGACACACTTAATCAGCCCCAGCATTTT.